What follows is one T cell receptor beta chain and its context. Its antigen remains unidentified. No base quality information exists; no much larger clone differs at one position. The entry originates in a study of control samples from healthy donors and cancer patients (TCRdb year 2020). From the cysteine up to the phenylalanine, the CDR3 has a length of 15 residues. Just the 45-base CDR3 DNA is kept, in frame starting at base 1. V is trimmed back by 6 bases and J by 4 bases, and the junction contains 8 bases that no gene match accounts for. The CDR1 and CDR2 encoded by the germline V gene are SNHLY and FYNNEI. Library prep was done by the immunoSEQ multiplex PCR assay. Here the immuneACCESS table is served through TCRdb, limited to in-frame sequences with V and J called. Missing clones are a known gap in these copies; in checked studies unresolved V genes cover under half, and the rest lacks a known reason. The sample data list approximately 100,000 clones, and roughly 90% of these were observed just once. The top ten clonotypes cover over 6.5% of the sample.

This sequence was found in a man aged 30 to 45 in good health. The sequenced sample was blood. Recombination linked TRBV2 to TRBJ2-1, with 8 bases in between that match TRBD2. This receptor has the CDR3 CASRSTSGIYNEQFF. The DNA sequence follows: TGTGCCAGCAGGTCCACTAGCGGTATTTACAATGAGCAGTTCTTC.